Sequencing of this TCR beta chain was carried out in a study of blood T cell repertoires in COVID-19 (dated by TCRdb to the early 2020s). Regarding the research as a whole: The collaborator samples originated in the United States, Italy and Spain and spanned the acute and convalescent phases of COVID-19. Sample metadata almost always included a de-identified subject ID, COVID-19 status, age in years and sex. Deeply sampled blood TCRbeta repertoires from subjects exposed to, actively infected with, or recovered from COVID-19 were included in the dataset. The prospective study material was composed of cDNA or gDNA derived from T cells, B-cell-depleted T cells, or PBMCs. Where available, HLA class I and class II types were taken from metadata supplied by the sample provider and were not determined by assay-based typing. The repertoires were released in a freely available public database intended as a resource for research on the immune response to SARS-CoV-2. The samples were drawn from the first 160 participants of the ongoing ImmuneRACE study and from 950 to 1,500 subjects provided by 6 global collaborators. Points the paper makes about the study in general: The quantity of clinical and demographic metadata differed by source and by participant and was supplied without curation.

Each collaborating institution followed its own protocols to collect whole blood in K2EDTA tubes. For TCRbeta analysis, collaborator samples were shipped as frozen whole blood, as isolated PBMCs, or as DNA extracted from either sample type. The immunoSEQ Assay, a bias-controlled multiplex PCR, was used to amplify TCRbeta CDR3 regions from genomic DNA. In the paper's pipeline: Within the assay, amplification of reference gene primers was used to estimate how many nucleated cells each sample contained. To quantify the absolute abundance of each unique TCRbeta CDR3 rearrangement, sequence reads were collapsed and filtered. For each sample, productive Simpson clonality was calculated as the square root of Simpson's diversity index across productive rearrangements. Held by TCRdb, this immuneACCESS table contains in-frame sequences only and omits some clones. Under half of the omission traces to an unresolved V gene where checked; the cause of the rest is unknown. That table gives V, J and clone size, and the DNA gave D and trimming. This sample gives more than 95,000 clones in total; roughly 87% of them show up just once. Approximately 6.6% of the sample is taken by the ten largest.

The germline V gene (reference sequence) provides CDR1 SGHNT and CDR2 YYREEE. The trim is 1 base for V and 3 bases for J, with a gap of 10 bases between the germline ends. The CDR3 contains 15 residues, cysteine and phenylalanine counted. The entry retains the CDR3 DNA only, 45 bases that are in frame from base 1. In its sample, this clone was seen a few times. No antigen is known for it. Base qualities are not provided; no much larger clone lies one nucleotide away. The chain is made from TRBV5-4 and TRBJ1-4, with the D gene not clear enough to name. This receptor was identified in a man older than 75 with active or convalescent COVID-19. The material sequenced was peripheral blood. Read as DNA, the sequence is TGTGCCAGCAGCTTGATCGGGGTGGCTAATGAAAAACTGTTTTTT. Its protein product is CASSLIGVANEKLFF.